These 25 T cell receptor beta chains share one sample of origin, sequenced in a study of T cells after yellow fever vaccination (dated by TCRdb to the late 2010s). Receptor amplification or capture employed 5' RACE. Data came from an Illumina HiSeq 2500. TCRdb itself trimmed the public reads at Q25 with fastp, ran MiXCR and retained productive beta chains. Each entry merges the rows of one CDR3 protein and shows their most common DNA and genes. A total of nearly 350,000 distinct CDR3 sequences appear in this sample, roughly 8.4% of them only once. Roughly 15% of the sample goes to the ten largest clones. The treatment or condition label, read with the paper, signifies: live attenuated yellow fever vaccine strain. The sequencing used PBMCs, collected more than 35 days after the first yellow fever vaccination. The origin of the receptors is a man aged 18 to 29 who received the YFV17D yellow fever vaccine.

This clonotype was counted only a few times. The V and J genes are TRBV6-5 and TRBJ2-2; no clear D. V was pared by 8 bases and J by 6 bases, with 7 bases between. Germline V gene data show CDR1 as MNHEY and CDR2 as SVGAGI. The CDR3 is made up of 11 amino acids. The CDR3 bases are TGTGCCAGCTTGGCGGCCGGGGAGCTGTTTTTT. Residues: CASLAAGELFF.

V is TRBV7-3 and J is TRBJ2-1; TRBD1 aligns across 7 bases. V was pared by 7 bases and J by 6 bases, with 9 bases of the junction left unmatched. The germline gives CDR1 SGHTA, CDR2 FQGTGA. The CDR3 length is 14 residues. The DNA of the CDR3 is TGTGCCAGCACCCAAGGGGGCACAGGCAATGAGCAGTTCTTC. Its translation: CASTQGGTGNEQFF.

The sample holds a few counts of this clonotype. The chain employs TRBV20-1 and TRBJ2-3; 8 nucleotides line up with TRBD1. Per the germline V gene, CDR1 is DFQATT and CDR2 is SNEGSKA (reference sequence). The CDR3 consists of 15 residues. V dropped 5 bases and J dropped 3; count of bases not matched to a gene: 10. The CDR3: CSAWDRFMVTDTQYF. As DNA, the CDR3 is TGCAGTGCTTGGGACAGGTTCATGGTAACAGATACGCAGTATTTT.

This clonotype has ten or more counts. The rearrangement links TRBV25-1 to TRBJ2-2; TRBD2 is a possible D gene (5 bases). CDR3 length equals 14 residues. V shed 6 bases and J shed 1 base, with 9 bases lying between them. Per the germline V gene, CDR1 is MGHDK and CDR2 is SYGVNS. In nucleotides, the CDR3 is TGTGCCAGCAGGGAGAGCGGGAACACCGGGGAGCTGTTTTTT. It translates to CASRESGNTGELFF.

The chain carries TRBV24-1 and TRBJ1-5; D not certain. The germline V gene has CDR1 KGHDR and CDR2 SFDVKD. This CDR3 contains 13 residues. Trimming took 5 bases from V and 1 from J, leaving 5 bases between them. The CDR3 DNA follows: TGTGCCACCAGTGCGTCGAGCAATCAGCCCCAGCATTTT. Translating gives CATSASSNQPQHF.

This clonotype was seen a few times. In DNA form, the CDR3 reads TGTGCCAGCAGCTTCATCGGTTTGGTCTACGAGCAGTTCTTC. Protein sequence: CASSFIGLVYEQFF. The chain has TRBV7-2 and TRBJ2-1; D not certain. Germline V CDR1 and CDR2: SGHTA, FQGNSA. CDR3 size: 14 residues. V was trimmed by 3 bases and J by 10 bases, leaving 16 bases between them.

This clonotype came up a few times. The chain recombines TRBV18 with TRBJ2-5, with 9 bases fitting TRBD2. Germline CDR1 KGHSH, CDR2 LQKENI. The CDR3 extends over 15 amino acids. With 6 bases clipped from V and 1 base from J, the junction kept 6 bases outside the gene matches. CDR3: CASSQGLALQETQYF. The CDR3 bases are TGTGCCAGCTCGCAGGGACTAGCCCTCCAAGAGACCCAGTACTTC.

In this sample, this clonotype turned up many times. The chain links TRBV7-2 to TRBJ2-2, with TRBD2 matching 9 bases. Germline CDR1 reads SGHTA; CDR2 reads FQGNSA. The CDR3 has 17 amino acids. V gave up 4 bases and J gave up 4 bases; unmatched junction bases: 10. CDR3 DNA: TGTGCCAGCAGCTCCGTGCGGGGGGGCCGGGGCACCGGGGAGCTGTTTTTT. This translates into CASSSVRGGRGTGELFF.

The chain couples TRBV5-1 to TRBJ2-3; 8 nucleotides agree with TRBD2. V was clipped by 3 bases and J by 1 base; unmatched bases: 13. Germline lookup yields CDR1 SGHRS and CDR2 YFSETQ. The CDR3 covers 18 residues. CDR3 in amino acids: CASSWPSGSSGGTDTQYF. CDR3 DNA sequence: TGCGCCAGCAGCTGGCCATCTGGGAGTAGCGGGGGCACAGATACGCAGTATTTT.

The V call is TRBV20-1, the J call TRBJ2-7; 8 bases agree with TRBD1. The length of the CDR3 is 17 residues. CDR1 and CDR2 (germline): DFQATT, SNEGSKA (reference sequence). After removal of 6 bases from V and 5 bases from J, the junction contained 21 bases not matched to a gene. The CDR3 DNA is TGCAGTGCCCACTTAGGCAGGGGGCCCTTGATATCGGACGAGCAGTACTTC. Amino acid sequence: CSAHLGRGPLISDEQYF.

This clonotype was observed a few times. The V and J genes are TRBV20-1 and TRBJ2-1; 9 bases are shared with TRBD2. This CDR3 is built from 16 residues. The germline gives CDR1 DFQATT, CDR2 SNEGSKA (reference sequence). V shed 5 bases and J 6 bases; nucleotides not matched to a gene: 14. CDR3 sequence (DNA): TGCAGTGCTCCACTTAGCGGGGGCCGAAGGCCCAATGAGCAGTTCTTC. Translating it yields CSAPLSGGRRPNEQFF.

This clonotype was recorded a few times. The rearrangement uses TRBV4-1 and TRBJ2-3; possible D gene TRBD2, 7 bases. There are 17 residues in the CDR3. Germline V lookup: CDR1 MGHRA, CDR2 YSYEKL. V was clipped by 1 base and J by 6 bases, with 20 bases between them. CDR3 protein: CASSQVWEGETPDTQYF. The CDR3, as DNA: TGCGCCAGCAGCCAAGTCTGGGAGGGGGAGACCCCGGATACGCAGTATTTT.

This clonotype was counted a single time. This chain uses TRBV5-8 with TRBJ2-3; possible D gene TRBD1, 5 bases. Matching the DNA end better, TRBJ1-5 makes the J call doubtful. This CDR3 is 14 amino acids long. CDR1 is SGHTS and CDR2 is YDEGEE in the germline V gene. CDR3 loop: CASSLLAGGDTQHF. The DNA of the CDR3 is TGTGCCAGCAGCCTACTAGCGGGGGGGGATACGCAGCATTTT.

This clonotype has only a few counts. The rearrangement links TRBV29-1 to TRBJ2-3, with TRBD2 matching over 9 bases. Trimming cost V 5 bases and J 2 bases; bases outside gene matches: 8. CDR1 is SQVTM, CDR2 ANQGSEA, per germline. The CDR3 runs to 15 residues. The CDR3 DNA reads as TGCAGCGTTTCAAAAGCGGGGGGTTACACAGATACGCAGTATTTT. Translated, it gives CSVSKAGGYTDTQYF.

In this sample, this clonotype turned up a few times. The J gene is TRBJ2-1, the V gene TRBV18; 13 bases are a match to TRBD2. Germline loops: CDR1 KGHSH, CDR2 LQKENI. V shed 3 bases, J shed 0 bases, and the junction held 8 bases outside the gene matches. This CDR3 region has 19 residues. The CDR3 spells CASSPRTSGGSISYNEQFF. The DNA for the CDR3 is TGTGCCAGCTCACCGCGGACTAGCGGGGGATCAATCTCCTACAATGAGCAGTTCTTC.

In this sample, this clonotype turned up many times. The chain employs TRBV5-1 and TRBJ2-1, with 9 bases that match TRBD2. From germline, CDR1 is SGHRS and CDR2 YFSETQ. This CDR3 contains 15 residues. The trim removed 3 bases at V and 5 bases at J, leaving 6 bases unmatched. CDR3 sequence (DNA): TGCGCCAGCAGCTCCGGCGGGGGGGCTCACAATGAGCAGTTCTTC. Protein product: CASSSGGGAHNEQFF.

This chain connects TRBV13 to TRBJ2-7; 11 bases align to TRBD2. V lost 1 base, J lost 2 bases, and 1 base stayed unmatched. This CDR3 has 15 residues. Germline-derived CDR1 and CDR2 are PRHDT and FYEKMQ (reference sequence). The DNA of the CDR3 is TGTGCCAGCAGCTTAGAACTAGCGGGAGCCTACGAGCAGTACTTC. Its protein product is CASSLELAGAYEQYF.

In its sample, this clonotype was seen a few times. The CDR3 is CASSPSQGIYGYTF. The CDR3 DNA reads as TGTGCCAGCTCACCAAGCCAGGGGATCTATGGCTACACCTTC. This chain links TRBV18 with TRBJ1-2; D is possibly TRBD1 (6 bases). V shed 2 bases and J shed 4 bases, with 11 bases lying between them. Looked up from germline, CDR1 is KGHSH and CDR2 is LQKENI. This CDR3 region has 14 residues. The full variable domain, completed using reference TRBV18 and TRBJ1-2, is NAGVMQNPRHLVRRRGQEARLRCSPMKGHSHVYWYRQLPEEGLKFMVYLQKENIIDESGMPKERFSAEFPKEGPSILRIQQVVRGDSAAYFCASSPSQGIYGYTFGSGTRLTVV.

CDR3 protein: CASGGAYNEQFF. CDR3 DNA sequence: TGTGCCAGCGGGGGGGCCTACAATGAGCAGTTCTTC. This chain connects TRBV7-2 to TRBJ2-1; 7 bases map to TRBD2. The CDR3 contains 12 residues. J was trimmed by 2 bases and V by 8 bases; bases with no gene match: 0. The germline gives CDR1 SGHTA, CDR2 FQGNSA.

This clonotype has only a few counts. V and J are TRBV24-1 and TRBJ2-5, with TRBD2 matching over 12 bases. J lost 5 bases, V lost 3 bases, and 3 bases had no gene match. The germline CDR1 and CDR2 sequences are KGHDR and SFDVKD. The CDR3 totals 15 residues. The CDR3 DNA follows: TGTGCCACCAGTGATCCCGGGACTAGCGGGGAGACCCAGTACTTC. Amino acid sequence: CATSDPGTSGETQYF.

This clonotype occurred many times. This rearrangement joins TRBV9 to TRBJ2-1; TRBD2 aligns across 8 bases. V shed 0 bases and J 7 bases; nucleotides not matched to a gene: 6. Germline CDR1 is SGDLS and CDR2 is YYNGEE. This CDR3 is built from 15 residues. CDR3 nucleotide sequence: TGTGCCAGCAGCGTAGGCGGGGGGTCGGAAAATGAGCAGTTCTTC. It specifies CASSVGGGSENEQFF.

There are a few counts of this clonotype. The chain recombines TRBV7-8 with TRBJ2-1; tentatively, D is TRBD1 (9 bases). Germline loops: CDR1 SGHVS, CDR2 FQNEAQ. The CDR3 totals 17 residues. The ends were cut back, 5 bases at V and 8 bases at J, with 25 bases in the middle. In nucleotides, the CDR3 is TGTGCCAGCAGCCATATGTTAGCGGGACAGGGTCTTTATGAGCAGTTCTTC. Encoded protein: CASSHMLAGQGLYEQFF.

This chain uses TRBV5-1 with TRBJ2-7; TRBD1 or TRBD2 may be the D gene (6 bases each). V shed 0 bases and J shed 5 bases, with 12 bases lying between them. The CDR3 consists of 14 residues. CDR1 is SGHRS, CDR2 YFSETQ, per germline. CDR3 bases: TGCGCCAGCAGCTTGGAGGGGGGAGTCGACGAGCAGTACGTC. Its translation: CASSLEGGVDEQYV.

This chain connects TRBV7-2 to TRBJ2-3; 11 bases agree with TRBD2. This CDR3 region has 16 residues. Germline loops: CDR1 SGHTA, CDR2 FQGNSA. V shed 5 bases and J 2 bases; nucleotides not matched to a gene: 6. CDR3 in DNA: TGTGCCAGCAGCCTGACTAGCGGGGCCGTCACAGATACGCAGTATTTT. Its protein is CASSLTSGAVTDTQYF.

V and J are TRBV29-1 and TRBJ2-2; TRBD1 matches 7 bases. V gave up 6 bases and J gave up 6 bases; unmatched junction bases: 10. Germline V gene lookup returns CDR1 SQVTM and CDR2 ANQGSEA. This CDR3 has 14 amino acids. DNA for the CDR3: TGCAGCGTCCGACAGGGCCCGTCCGCCGGGGAGCTGTTTTTT. It yields the protein CSVRQGPSAGELFF.